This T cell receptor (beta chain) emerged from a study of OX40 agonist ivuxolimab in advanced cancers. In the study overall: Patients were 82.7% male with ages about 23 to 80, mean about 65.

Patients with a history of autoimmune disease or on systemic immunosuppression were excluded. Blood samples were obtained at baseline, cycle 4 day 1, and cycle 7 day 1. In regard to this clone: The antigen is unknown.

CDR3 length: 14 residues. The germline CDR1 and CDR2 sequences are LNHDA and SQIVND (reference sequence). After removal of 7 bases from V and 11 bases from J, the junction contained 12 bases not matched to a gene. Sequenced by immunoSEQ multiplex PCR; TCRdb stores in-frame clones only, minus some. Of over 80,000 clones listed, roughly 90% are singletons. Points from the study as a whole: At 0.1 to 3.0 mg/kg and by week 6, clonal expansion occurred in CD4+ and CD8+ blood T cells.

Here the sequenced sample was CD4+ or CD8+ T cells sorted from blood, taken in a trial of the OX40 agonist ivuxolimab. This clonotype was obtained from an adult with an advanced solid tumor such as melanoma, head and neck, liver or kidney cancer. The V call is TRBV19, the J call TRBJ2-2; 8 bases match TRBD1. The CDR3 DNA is TGTGCCAGTACCTCACCTCAGGGGGCGCGCGAGCTGTTTTTT. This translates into CASTSPQGARELFF.